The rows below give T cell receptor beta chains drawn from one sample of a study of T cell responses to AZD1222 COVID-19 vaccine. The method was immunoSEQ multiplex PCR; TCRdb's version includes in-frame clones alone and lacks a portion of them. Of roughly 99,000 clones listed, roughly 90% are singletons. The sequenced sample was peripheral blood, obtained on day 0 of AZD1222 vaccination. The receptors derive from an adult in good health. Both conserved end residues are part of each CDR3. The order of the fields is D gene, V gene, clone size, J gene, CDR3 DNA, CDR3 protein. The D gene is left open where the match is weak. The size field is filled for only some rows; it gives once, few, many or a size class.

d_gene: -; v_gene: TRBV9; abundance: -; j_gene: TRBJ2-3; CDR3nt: TGTGCCAGCAGCGCCCGACATTACACAGATACGCAGTATTTT; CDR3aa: CASSARHYTDTQYF
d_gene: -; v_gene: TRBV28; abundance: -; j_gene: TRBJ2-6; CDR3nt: TGTGCCAGCAGTTTAGACCTTCCCGACTCTGGGGCCAACGTCCTGACTTTC; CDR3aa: CASSLDLPDSGANVLTF
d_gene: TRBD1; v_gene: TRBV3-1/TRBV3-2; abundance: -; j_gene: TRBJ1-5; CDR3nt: TGTGCCGGTTCAACAGGGGCTTGGCGGAGGCCCCAGCATTTT; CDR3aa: CAGSTGAWRRPQHF
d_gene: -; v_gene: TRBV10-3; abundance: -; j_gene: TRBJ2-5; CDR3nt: TGTGCCATCAGTGTCGCCGGGACCCAAGAGACCCAGTACTTC; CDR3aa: CAISVAGTQETQYF
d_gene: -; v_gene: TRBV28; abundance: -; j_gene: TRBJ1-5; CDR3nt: TGTGCCAGCACGCAGAACAATCAGCCCCAGCATTTT; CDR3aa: CASTQNNQPQHF
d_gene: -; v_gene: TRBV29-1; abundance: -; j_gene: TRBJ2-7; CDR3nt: TGCAGCGTTGAAGGAAATCAAGGGTACGAGCAGTACTTC; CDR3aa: CSVEGNQGYEQYF
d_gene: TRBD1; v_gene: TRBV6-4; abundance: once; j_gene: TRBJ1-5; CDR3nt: TGTGCCAGCAGCCGACAGGGTGGGGGCAATCAGCCCCAGCATTTT; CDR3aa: CASSRQGGGNQPQHF
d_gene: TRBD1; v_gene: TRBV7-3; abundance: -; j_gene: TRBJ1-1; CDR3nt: TGTGCCAGCAGCCCTTCATATGGGACAGGACAAGCTTTCTTT; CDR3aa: CASSPSYGTGQAFF
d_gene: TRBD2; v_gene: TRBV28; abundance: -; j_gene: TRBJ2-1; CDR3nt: TGTGCCAGCAGTTTAACTAGCGCTTCCTACAATGAGCAGTTCTTC; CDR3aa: CASSLTSASYNEQFF
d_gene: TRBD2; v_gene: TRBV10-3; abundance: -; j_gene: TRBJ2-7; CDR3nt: TGTGCCATCAGTGGATCTGGGTCTAGCGGTTCCTACGAGCAGTACTTC; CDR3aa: CAISGSGSSGSYEQYF
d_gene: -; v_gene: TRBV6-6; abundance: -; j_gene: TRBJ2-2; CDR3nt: TGTGCCAGCAGTTTAGACACCGGGGAGCTGTTTTTT; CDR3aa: CASSLDTGELFF
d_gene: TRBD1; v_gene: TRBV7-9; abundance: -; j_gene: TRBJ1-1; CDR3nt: TGTGCCAGCAGCTTAATTGGACAGGGGTGGGCTGAAGCTTTCTTT; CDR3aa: CASSLIGQGWAEAFF